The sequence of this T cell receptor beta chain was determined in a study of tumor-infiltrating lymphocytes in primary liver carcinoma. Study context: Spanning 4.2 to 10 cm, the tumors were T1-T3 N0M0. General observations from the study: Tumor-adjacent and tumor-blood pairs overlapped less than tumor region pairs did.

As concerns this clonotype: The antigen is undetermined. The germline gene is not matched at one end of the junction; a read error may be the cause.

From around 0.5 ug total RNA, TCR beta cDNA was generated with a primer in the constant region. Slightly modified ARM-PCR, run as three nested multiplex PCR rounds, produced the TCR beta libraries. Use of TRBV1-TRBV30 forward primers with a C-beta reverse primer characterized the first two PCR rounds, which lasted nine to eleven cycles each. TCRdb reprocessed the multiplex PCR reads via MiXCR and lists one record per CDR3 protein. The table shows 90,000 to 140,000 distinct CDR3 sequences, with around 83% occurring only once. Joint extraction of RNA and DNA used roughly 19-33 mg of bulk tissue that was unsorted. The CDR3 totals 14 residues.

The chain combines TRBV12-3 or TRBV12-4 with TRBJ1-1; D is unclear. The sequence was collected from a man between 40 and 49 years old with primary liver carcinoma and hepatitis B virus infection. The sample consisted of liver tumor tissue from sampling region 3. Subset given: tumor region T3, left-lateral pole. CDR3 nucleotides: TGTGGCAGCAATCCACGGACTGCGAACACTGAAGCTTCCTTT. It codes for CGSNPRTANTEASF.